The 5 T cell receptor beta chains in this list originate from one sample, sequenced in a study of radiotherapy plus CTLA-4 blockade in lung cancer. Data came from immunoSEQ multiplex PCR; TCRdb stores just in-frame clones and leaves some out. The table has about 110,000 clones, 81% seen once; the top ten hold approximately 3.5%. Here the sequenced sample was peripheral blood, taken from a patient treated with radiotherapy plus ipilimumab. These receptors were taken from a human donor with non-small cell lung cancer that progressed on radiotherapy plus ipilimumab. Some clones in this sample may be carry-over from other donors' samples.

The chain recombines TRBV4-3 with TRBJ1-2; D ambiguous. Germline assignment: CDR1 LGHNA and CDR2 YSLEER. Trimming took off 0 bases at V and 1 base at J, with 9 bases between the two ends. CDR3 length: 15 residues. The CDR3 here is CASSQDPYLNYGYTF. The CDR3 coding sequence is TGCGCCAGCAGCCAAGATCCCTATCTTAACTATGGCTACACCTTC.

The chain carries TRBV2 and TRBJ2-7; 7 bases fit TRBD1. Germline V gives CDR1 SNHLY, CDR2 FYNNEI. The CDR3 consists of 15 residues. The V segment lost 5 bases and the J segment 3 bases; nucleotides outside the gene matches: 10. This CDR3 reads CASSPGQSSYYEQYF. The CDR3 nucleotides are TGTGCCAGCAGTCCGGGACAGTCCTCCTACTACGAGCAGTACTTC.

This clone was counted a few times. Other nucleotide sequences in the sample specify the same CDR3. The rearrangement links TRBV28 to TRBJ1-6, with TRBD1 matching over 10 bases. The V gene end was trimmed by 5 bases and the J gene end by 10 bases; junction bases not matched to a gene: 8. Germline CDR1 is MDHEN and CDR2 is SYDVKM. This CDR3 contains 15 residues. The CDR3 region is CASSSPGQGRSPLHF. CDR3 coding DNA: TGTGCCAGCAGTAGCCCGGGACAGGGGAGGTCACCCCTCCACTTT.

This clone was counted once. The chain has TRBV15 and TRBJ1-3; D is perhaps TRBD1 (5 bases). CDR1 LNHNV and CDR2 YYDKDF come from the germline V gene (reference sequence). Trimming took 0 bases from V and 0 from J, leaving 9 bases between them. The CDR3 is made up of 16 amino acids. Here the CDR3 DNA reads TGTGCCACCAGCAGAGACGTACAGGTCTCTGGAAACACCATATATTTT. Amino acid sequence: CATSRDVQVSGNTIYF.

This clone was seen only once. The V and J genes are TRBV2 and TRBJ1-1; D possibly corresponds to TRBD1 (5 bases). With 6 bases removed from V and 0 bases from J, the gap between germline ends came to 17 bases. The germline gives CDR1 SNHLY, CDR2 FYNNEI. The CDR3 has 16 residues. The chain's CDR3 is CASRRTSGDVNTEAFF. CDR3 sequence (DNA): TGTGCCAGCAGACGGACCTCGGGGGATGTGAACACTGAAGCTTTCTTT. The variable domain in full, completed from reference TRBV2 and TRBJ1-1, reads EPEVTQTPSHQVTQMGQEVILRCVPISNHLYFYWYRQILGQKVEFLVSFYNNEISEKSEIFDDQFSVERPDGSNFTLKIRSTKLEDSAMYFCASRRTSGDVNTEAFFGQGTRLTVV.